One and the same sample provided the 6 T cell receptor beta chains below, sequenced in a study of beta chain features in type 1 diabetes. Expressed TCRB transcripts were sequenced because the entire RNA isolate underwent reverse transcription. Sequencing used immunoSEQ multiplex PCR; TCRdb keeps in-frame clones, though not all of them. Found here are about 240,000 clones, about 30% of them singletons; the top ten hold approximately 4%. The sequencing input was central memory CD4+ T cells from blood. These receptors were collected from a man aged 25-45 years in good health.

The gene calls are TRBV2 and TRBJ2-3; 7 nucleotides line up with TRBD2. From germline, CDR1 is SNHLY and CDR2 FYNNEI. The CDR3 has 13 amino acids. Germline trimming cut 6 bases from V and 6 bases from J; bases unmatched to any gene: 6. DNA for the CDR3: TGTGCCAGCAGCATGACGCGGGGGGATACGCAGTATTTT. Translation gives CASSMTRGDTQYF.

The table lists this clone with a few counts. The chain joins TRBV7-9 to TRBJ2-2; a weak D match, TRBD2 (6 bases). V lost 5 bases to trimming and J lost 3 bases, with 13 bases between them. Germline-derived CDR1 and CDR2 are SEHNR and FQNEAQ (reference sequence). The CDR3 extends over 15 amino acids. The CDR3 DNA sequence: TGTGCCAGCAGCCCTGCGCTAGCGTACACCGGGGAGCTGTTTTTT. It codes for CASSPALAYTGELFF. Complete variable domain (other parts from reference TRBV7-9 and TRBJ2-2): DTGVSQNPRHKITKRGQNVTFRCDPISEHNRLYWYRQTLGQGPEFLTYFQNEAQLEKSRLLSDRFSAERPKGSFSTLEIQRTEQGDSAMYLCASSPALAYTGELFFGEGSRLTVL.

This clone was detected many times. The J gene is TRBJ2-1, the V gene TRBV29-1; a weak D match, TRBD2 (6 bases). Trimming left V 6 bases short and J 6 bases short, with 12 bases between. Germline lookup yields CDR1 SQVTM and CDR2 ANQGSEA. This CDR3 is built from 12 residues. The CDR3 DNA follows: TGCAGCGTCCTCGGGAGTTCCAATGAGCAGTTCTTC. Translating it yields CSVLGSSNEQFF.

This chain joins TRBV7-9 and TRBJ2-7; 7 bases match TRBD2. Germline assignment: CDR1 SEHNR and CDR2 FQNEAQ (reference sequence). The CDR3 spans 12 residues. Trimming took 4 bases from V and 3 from J; bases not matched to a gene: 0. The chain's CDR3 is CASSSSGYEQYF. The CDR3 region has the DNA TGTGCCAGCAGCTCTAGCGGCTACGAGCAGTACTTC.

This rearrangement joins TRBV6-1 to TRBJ2-2, with D hard to call. V shed 7 bases and J shed 0 bases, with 12 bases lying between them. Germline CDR1 reads MNHNS; CDR2 reads SASEGT. The CDR3 extends over 15 amino acids. Written as DNA, the CDR3 is TGTGCCAGCAAGTCCACCCCCACGAACACCGGGGAGCTGTTTTTT. It is translated as CASKSTPTNTGELFF.

This chain uses TRBV14 with TRBJ2-7; TRBD2 matches 7 bases. V lost 2 bases to trimming and J lost 2 bases; unmatched junction nucleotides: 6. CDR3 length equals 15 residues. Germline CDR1 is SGHDN and CDR2 is FVKESK. The CDR3 sequence: CASSQFPSGTYEQYF. CDR3 DNA sequence: TGTGCCAGCAGCCAATTTCCTAGCGGTACCTACGAGCAGTACTTC.